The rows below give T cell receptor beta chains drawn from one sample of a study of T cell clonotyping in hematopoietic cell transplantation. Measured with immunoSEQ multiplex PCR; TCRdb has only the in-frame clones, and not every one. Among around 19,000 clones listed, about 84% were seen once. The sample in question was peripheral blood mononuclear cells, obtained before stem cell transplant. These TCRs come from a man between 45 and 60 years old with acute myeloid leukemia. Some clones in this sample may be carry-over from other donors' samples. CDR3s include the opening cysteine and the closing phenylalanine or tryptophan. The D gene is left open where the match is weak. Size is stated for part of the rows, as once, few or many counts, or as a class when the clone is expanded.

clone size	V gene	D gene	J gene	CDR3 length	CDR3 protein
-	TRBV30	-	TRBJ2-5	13	CAWSAGWGETQYF
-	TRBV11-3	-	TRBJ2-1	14	CASSLGGISNEQFF
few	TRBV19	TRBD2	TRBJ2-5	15	CASSRIAGAQETQYF
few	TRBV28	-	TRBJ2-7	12	CASEGIFYEQYF
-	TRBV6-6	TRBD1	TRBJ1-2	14	CASSFPGTGGGYTF
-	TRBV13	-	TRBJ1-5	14	CASSSSRNNQPQHF
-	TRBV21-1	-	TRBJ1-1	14	CASSKSEQGAEAFF
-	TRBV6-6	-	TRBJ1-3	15	CASSYSRGFGNTIYF
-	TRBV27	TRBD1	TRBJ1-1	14	CASHPQGRNTEAFF
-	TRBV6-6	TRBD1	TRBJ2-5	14	CASSYLQGEETQYF
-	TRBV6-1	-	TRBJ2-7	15	CASSELSGAPYEQYF
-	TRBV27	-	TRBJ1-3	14	CASSLAGTGNTIYF
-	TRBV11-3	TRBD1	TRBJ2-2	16	CASSLGQGENTGELFF
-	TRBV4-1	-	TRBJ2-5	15	CASSQDSLGGETQYF
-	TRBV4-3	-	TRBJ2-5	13	CASSQDRRETQYF
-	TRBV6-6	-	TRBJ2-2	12	CATTLNTGELFF
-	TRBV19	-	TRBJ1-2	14	CASRNKGFLYGYTF
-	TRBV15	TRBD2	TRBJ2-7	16	CATSRRGTTDSYEQYF
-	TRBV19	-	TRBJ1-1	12	CASRDRNTEAFF
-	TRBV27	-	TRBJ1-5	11	CASGGSQPQHF
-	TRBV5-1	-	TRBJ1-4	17	CASSNRDTPATNEKLFF
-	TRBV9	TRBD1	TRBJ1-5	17	CASSLSGDREETQPQHF
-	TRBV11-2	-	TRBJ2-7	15	CASSLGMGRIHEQYF
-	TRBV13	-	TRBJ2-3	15	CASSLGGGVADTQYF
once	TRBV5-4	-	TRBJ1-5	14	CASSLAGINQPQHF
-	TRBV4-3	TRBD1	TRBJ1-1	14	CASSQTGYGTEAFF
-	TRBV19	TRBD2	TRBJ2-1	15	CASSLAGGSYNEQFF
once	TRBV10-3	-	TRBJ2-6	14	CAISDPGGANVLTF
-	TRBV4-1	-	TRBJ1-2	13	CASSRDRSYGYTF
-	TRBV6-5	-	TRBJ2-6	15	CASSLGGGGANVLTF
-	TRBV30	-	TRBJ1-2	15	CAWSTPEGPNYGYTF
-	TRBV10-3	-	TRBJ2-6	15	CAIRRTSSGANVLTF
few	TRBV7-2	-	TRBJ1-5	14	CASSFVKGNQPQHF
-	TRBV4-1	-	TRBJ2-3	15	CASSQESGSGDTQYF
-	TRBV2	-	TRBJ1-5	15	CASSEGLNSNQPQHF
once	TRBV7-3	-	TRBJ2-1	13	CASSFSASQEQFF
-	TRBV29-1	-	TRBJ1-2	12	CSALKANYGYTF
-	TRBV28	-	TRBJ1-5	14	CASCRTYSNQPQHF
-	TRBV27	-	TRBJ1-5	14	CASSLGRYNQPQHF
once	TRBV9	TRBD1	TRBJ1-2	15	CASSVGTGSWDGYTF